A single sample gave rise to the 21 T cell receptor beta chains below, sequenced in a study of CD8 T cells in Susac syndrome. Random hexamers served to reverse transcribe roughly 0.45 to 1 ug RNA. TCRdb processed the immunoSEQ multiplex PCR reads anew with MiXCR; each CDR3 protein has one entry. This repertoire shows 240,000 or so distinct CDR3 sequences, about 96% found once; its top ten account for about 0.094%. Sequencing was performed on CD4+ T cells from PBMCs. The receptors were gathered from a human donor with Susac syndrome.

The rearrangement links TRBV24-1 to TRBJ2-1; 8 nucleotides line up with TRBD2. Germline V lookup: CDR1 KGHDR, CDR2 SFDVKD. V lost 3 bases, J lost 10 bases, and 7 bases stayed unmatched. This CDR3 has 14 amino acids. The CDR3: CATSDQAGVEEQFF. In nucleotides, the CDR3 is TGTGCCACCAGTGATCAAGCGGGAGTCGAGGAGCAGTTCTTC.

The gene calls are TRBV19 and TRBJ2-3; 8 bases align to TRBD1. The germline CDR1 and CDR2 sequences are LNHDA and SQIVND (reference sequence). Trimming cost V 4 bases and J 2 bases; bases outside gene matches: 5. There are 15 residues in the CDR3. CDR3 coding DNA: TGTGCCAGTAGTAACCGGGACAGGCTCACAGATACGCAGTATTTT. This translates into CASSNRDRLTDTQYF.

J is TRBJ2-5 and V is TRBV27, with D perhaps matching TRBD2 (5 bases). CDR3 length equals 14 residues. CDR1 and CDR2 (germline): MNHEY, SMNVEV (reference sequence). Trimming left V 5 bases short and J 1 base short, with 11 bases between. DNA of the CDR3: TGTGCCAGCAGTCATGGACTGCTCCAAGAGACCCAGTACTTC. This gives the protein CASSHGLLQETQYF.

The V and J genes are TRBV30 and TRBJ1-5; D unclear. This CDR3 is 14 amino acids long. Germline V CDR1 and CDR2: GTSNPN, SVGIG (reference sequence). The V and J ends lost 3 bases and 0 bases respectively, with 9 bases between them. The CDR3 coding sequence is TGTGCCTGGAGAGGGAGGAATAGCAATCAGCCCCAGCATTTT. Protein product: CAWRGRNSNQPQHF.

The rearrangement links TRBV2 to TRBJ2-1; D assignment may be TRBD1 or TRBD2 (6 bases each). The germline V gene has CDR1 SNHLY and CDR2 FYNNEI. The CDR3 sequence is 12 residues long. V was shortened by 4 bases and J by 7 bases, with 8 bases between the two germline ends. CDR3 in DNA: TGTGCCAGCAGTGGAGGGGGGAATGAGCAGTTCTTC. It yields the protein CASSGGGNEQFF.

The CDR3 here is CASGGAAKNIQYF. The CDR3, as DNA: TGTGCCAGCGGGGGTGCGGCCAAAAACATTCAGTACTTC. J is TRBJ2-4 and V is TRBV28; D tentatively fits TRBD1 or TRBD2 (5 bases each). The CDR3 contains 13 residues. Trimming cost V 8 bases and J 1 base, with 9 bases left between them. CDR1 and CDR2 from the germline V gene are MDHEN and SYDVKM.

CDR3 protein: CASSRELYGYTF. The CDR3 bases are TGTGCCAGCAGTCGGGAACTCTATGGCTACACCTTC. The chain recombines TRBV12-3 or TRBV12-4 with TRBJ1-2, with D uncertain. V was cut by 5 bases and J by 4 bases, with 8 bases left in between. The CDR3 contains 12 residues.

This chain links TRBV29-1 with TRBJ1-2; 8 bases agree with TRBD1. Germline CDR1 SQVTM, CDR2 ANQGSEA. There are 14 residues in the CDR3. J lost 7 bases, V lost 7 bases, and 14 bases had no gene match. The CDR3: CSADRTGGTSGYTF. For the CDR3, the DNA is TGCAGCGCCGACCGAACAGGGGGAACTTCTGGCTACACCTTC.

The V and J genes are TRBV20-1 and TRBJ2-7; perhaps TRBD1 as D (5 bases). Trimming left V 0 bases short and J 2 bases short, with 14 bases between. CDR1 and CDR2 (germline): DFQATT, SNEGSKA (reference sequence). The CDR3 length is 15 residues. For the CDR3, the DNA is TGCAGTGCTAGAGACAAGGGCCTAGGGGCCTACGAGCAGTACTTC. Translating gives CSARDKGLGAYEQYF.

The chain employs TRBV20-1 and TRBJ1-3, with D possibly being TRBD1 (6 bases). V was clipped by 5 bases and J by 2 bases, with 10 bases between them. The germline gives CDR1 DFQATT, CDR2 SNEGSKA (reference sequence). The CDR3 length is 13 residues. CDR3 sequence: CSAPTGTGNTIYF. In DNA form, the CDR3 reads TGCAGTGCTCCCACAGGGACTGGAAACACCATATATTTT.

The chain combines TRBV28 with TRBJ1-2, with 7 bases matching TRBD1. The CDR3 covers 15 residues. CDR1 MDHEN and CDR2 SYDVKM come from the germline V gene. The V and J ends lost 8 bases and 5 bases, in that order; junction bases with no gene match: 14. CDR3 DNA sequence: TGTGCCAGCTTTACCCTGGGACAGAGTCGGTATGGCTACACCTTC. It yields the protein CASFTLGQSRYGYTF.

The chain combines TRBV23-1 with TRBJ2-7; possibly TRBD1 for D (6 bases). TRBV23-1 is identified as an open reading frame with a role that is uncertain. The CDR3 contains 15 residues. V lost 0 bases and J lost 5, with 14 bases in between. The CDR3 loop is CASSQSKGENNEQYF. The CDR3 DNA is TGCGCCAGCAGTCAATCGAAGGGGGAGAACAACGAGCAGTACTTC.

The chain uses TRBV9 and TRBJ1-2; maybe TRBD1 (6 bases). The CDR3 has 15 residues. Trimming shortened V by 3 bases and J by 3 bases, and 15 bases separated the two germline ends. Germline CDR1 is SGDLS and CDR2 is YYNGEE. CDR3 bases: TGTGCCAGCAGCGCCTGGGACACCACCGACTATGGCTACACCTTC. Encoded protein: CASSAWDTTDYGYTF.

The chain employs TRBV5-1 and TRBJ2-1, with TRBD1 matching 10 bases. The CDR3 is made up of 15 amino acids. Germline trimming cut 4 bases from V and 8 bases from J; bases unmatched to any gene: 9. Germline V lookup: CDR1 SGHRS, CDR2 YFSETQ. Written as DNA, the CDR3 is TGCGCCAGCAGCCGACCGGGACAGGGGCACCATGAGCAGTTCTTC. Amino acid sequence: CASSRPGQGHHEQFF.

V and J are TRBV4-1 and TRBJ1-2; D remains unclear. CDR1 MGHRA and CDR2 YSYEKL come from the germline V gene. Trimming took 2 bases from V and 8 from J, leaving 12 bases between them. The CDR3 sequence is 13 residues long. The CDR3 DNA sequence: TGCGCCAGCAGCCAAACCGGGAGGAACGGCTACACCTTC. The encoded protein is CASSQTGRNGYTF.

The chain links TRBV18 to TRBJ1-5, with D uncertain. Per germline, CDR1 KGHSH and CDR2 LQKENI. The CDR3 runs 13 residues. The V gene lost 6 bases and the J gene lost 7 bases, with 13 bases spanning the gap. CDR3 in DNA: TGTGCCAGCTCTCCGGACCCGCAACAGCCCCAGCATTTT. Its translation: CASSPDPQQPQHF.

This sequence joins TRBV20-1 and TRBJ1-1; TRBD1 agrees at 7 bases. The CDR3 totals 13 residues. Losses at the gene ends were 7 bases for V and 1 base for J; bases not matched to a gene: 6. Germline V gene sequence: CDR1 DFQATT, CDR2 SNEGSKA (reference sequence). CDR3 sequence reads: CSVPDRRNTEAFF. The CDR3 coding sequence is TGCAGTGTCCCGGACAGGCGGAACACTGAAGCTTTCTTT.

This clonotype appeared a single time. The rearrangement joins TRBV5-1 to TRBJ2-7, with D perhaps matching TRBD2 (6 bases). Germline CDR1 and CDR2: SGHRS and YFSETQ. This CDR3 has 14 residues. Deletions cut 0 bases from V and 1 base from J, with 8 bases between. For the CDR3, the DNA is TGCGCCAGCAGCTTGGAAGGGACTTCCTACGAGCAGTACTTC. It translates to CASSLEGTSYEQYF.

The CDR3: CASSLVISGRSNEQFF. The DNA for the CDR3 is TGTGCCAGCAGCTTAGTAATTAGCGGGAGGTCGAATGAGCAGTTCTTC. V usage is TRBV7-2 and J usage is TRBJ2-1, with 10 bases lining up with TRBD2. This CDR3 is built from 16 residues. The V gene end was trimmed by 1 base and the J gene end by 7 bases; junction bases not matched to a gene: 7. CDR1 and CDR2 from the germline V gene are SGHTA and FQGNSA.

The chain has TRBV30 and TRBJ2-5; D gene ambiguous. Germline V gene sequence: CDR1 GTSNPN, CDR2 SVGIG (reference sequence). The CDR3 sequence is 13 residues long. The germline V and J ends were trimmed by 0 bases and 4 bases, with 9 bases remaining between them. The CDR3 coding sequence is TGTGCCTGGAGTGTGAGGCTAGGAGAGACCCAGTACTTC. Translated, it gives CAWSVRLGETQYF.

The chain recombines TRBV4-1 with TRBJ2-7, with D perhaps matching TRBD1 (5 bases). Germline V gives CDR1 MGHRA, CDR2 YSYEKL. V was cut by 0 bases and J by 0 bases, with 9 bases left in between. The CDR3 has 15 amino acids. For the CDR3, the DNA is TGCGCCAGCAGCCAAGAAGGGGTCCGCTCCTACGAGCAGTACTTC. It encodes CASSQEGVRSYEQYF.